These T cell receptor beta chains were read from a single sample in a study of T-cell memory formation after mild COVID-19. Via MiXCR, TCRdb re-called the 5' RACE reads, giving one row per CDR3 protein. Of 380,000 or so distinct CDR3 sequences in the sample, approximately 15% were seen once. Sequencing input: PBMCs or a T cell subset sorted from them (not recorded which). These receptors were taken from a man between 18 and 29 years old who had mild COVID-19 (a few samples of this study predate the infection). Cell type and time point are not known. Each CDR3 is given with its conserved first and last residue. A D gene is named only where the DNA matches it firmly. A clone size is listed for some rows: how often the clone was seen (once, few, many), or a class if it is expanded.

CASRSGPYNEQFF TGCGCCAGCAGATCAGGGCCGTACAATGAGCAGTTCTTC TRBV5-1 many TRBJ2-1 NA
CASSRSGGASDTQYF TGTGCCAGCAGCCGAAGCGGGGGGGCTTCAGATACGCAGTATTTT TRBV9 NA TRBJ2-3 TRBD2
CASSGLNEQYF TGTGCCAGCAGTGGGCTTAACGAGCAGTACTTC TRBV6-4 many TRBJ2-7 NA
CASSLGQGVHSPLHF TGCGCCAGCAGCTTGGGACAGGGGGTCCATTCACCCCTCCACTTT TRBV5-1 few TRBJ1-6 TRBD1
CASSLPDKPYNEQFF TGTGCCAGCAGCTTACCGGACAAGCCCTACAATGAGCAGTTCTTC TRBV11-2 NA TRBJ2-1 NA
CASSQDRIGGGYTF TGTGCCAGCAGCCAAGATCGGATCGGGGGGGGCTACACCTTC TRBV7-2 NA TRBJ1-2 NA
CASSWARQYEQYF TGTGCCAGCAGCTGGGCCAGACAGTACGAGCAGTACTTC TRBV7-2 few TRBJ2-7 NA
CASTGAGANVLTF TGTGCCAGCACCGGAGCAGGGGCCAACGTCCTGACTTTC TRBV6-2/TRBV6-3 NA TRBJ2-6 NA
CASRGGTGGDQPQHF TGTGCCAGCAGGGGGGGGACAGGGGGCGATCAGCCCCAGCATTTT TRBV2 NA TRBJ1-5 TRBD1
CASSVATAGPGGYTF TGTGCCAGCAGCGTAGCTACCGCAGGACCCGGCGGCTACACCTTC TRBV9 NA TRBJ1-2 NA
CASSLMPGQETQYF TGCGCCAGCAGCTTGATGCCGGGGCAGGAGACCCAGTACTTC TRBV5-1 NA TRBJ2-5 NA
CASSNSGGSYNEQFF TGCGCCAGCAGCAATAGCGGGGGCTCCTACAATGAGCAGTTCTTC TRBV5-1 many TRBJ2-1 TRBD2
CATSGPTGGPRGNEQFF TGTGCCACCAGTGGTCCCACGGGGGGCCCTCGGGGGAATGAGCAGTTCTTC TRBV24-1 many TRBJ2-1 NA
CASMRTSGGAAKNIQYF TGCGCCAGCATGAGGACTAGCGGGGGGGCGGCCAAAAACATTCAGTACTTC TRBV10-2 few TRBJ2-4 TRBD2
CASSLGSDTYSNQPQHF TGTGCCAGCAGCTTGGGGTCGGACACCTATAGCAATCAGCCCCAGCATTTT TRBV5-5 few TRBJ1-5 NA
CASGLAGGYNEQFF TGTGCTAGTGGTTTAGCGGGGGGTTACAATGAGCAGTTCTTC TRBV12-5 many TRBJ2-1 TRBD2
CASSVGDNIQYF TGTGCCAGCAGTGTGGGGGATAACATTCAGTACTTC TRBV6-1 few TRBJ2-4 NA
CASSSGVRGSSYEQYF TGTGCCAGCAGCTCGGGTGTCAGGGGCTCCTCCTACGAGCAGTACTTC TRBV7-6 NA TRBJ2-7 NA
CASSYSTGGTASYEQFF TGTGCCAGCAGTTACTCGACCGGCGGGACTGCCTCCTACGAGCAGTTCTTC TRBV6-5 NA TRBJ2-1 NA